A selection of T cell receptor beta chains follows, all from one sample in a study of cytomegalovirus exposure and HLA in healthy donors. The protocol was immunoSEQ multiplex PCR, while the TCRdb copy is restricted to in-frame clones and leaves out a portion. Among over 150,000 clones listed, around four fifths were seen once. Sample: PBMCs. These receptor sequences come from a young woman in good health and CMV-seropositive. The CDR3 runs from the conserved cysteine through the conserved F or W. The D gene is left open where the match is weak. Clone size is not always given. Where it is, it says once, few, many or a class for expanded clones.

J gene: TRBJ2-3
D gene: TRBD1
clone size: NA
V gene: TRBV18
CDR3 protein: CASSPLDRVNPDTQYF
CDR3 DNA: TGTGCCAGCTCACCCTTGGACAGGGTAAATCCGGATACGCAGTATTTT

J gene: TRBJ2-4
D gene: NA
clone size: NA
V gene: TRBV23-1
CDR3 protein: CASMRRSGVNIQYF
CDR3 DNA: TGCGCCAGCATGCGGAGGTCGGGGGTTAACATTCAGTACTTC

J gene: TRBJ1-5
D gene: NA
clone size: NA
V gene: TRBV19
CDR3 protein: CASTPGGGGQPQHF
CDR3 DNA: TGTGCCAGTACCCCGGGGGGGGGAGGTCAGCCCCAGCATTTT

J gene: TRBJ1-1
D gene: NA
clone size: NA
V gene: TRBV4-1
CDR3 protein: CASSQDPLGGPRAEAFF
CDR3 DNA: TGCGCCAGCAGCCAAGATCCCCTGGGAGGGCCTAGGGCTGAAGCTTTCTTT

J gene: TRBJ1-3
D gene: NA
clone size: few
V gene: TRBV30
CDR3 protein: CAWTGTSGNTIYF
CDR3 DNA: TGTGCCTGGACCGGGACTTCAGGAAACACCATATATTTT

J gene: TRBJ2-7
D gene: TRBD1
clone size: NA
V gene: TRBV29-1
CDR3 protein: CSVEGEGQGVHYEQYF
CDR3 DNA: TGCAGCGTTGAAGGAGAGGGACAGGGGGTACACTACGAGCAGTACTTC

J gene: TRBJ1-2
D gene: NA
clone size: NA
V gene: TRBV2
CDR3 protein: CASISGWGGANYGYTF
CDR3 DNA: TGTGCCAGCATATCCGGATGGGGGGGGGCGAACTATGGCTACACCTTC

J gene: TRBJ2-5
D gene: TRBD2
clone size: NA
V gene: TRBV7-8
CDR3 protein: CASSLSPGLAVETQYF
CDR3 DNA: TGTGCCAGCAGCTTAAGTCCAGGACTAGCTGTAGAGACCCAGTACTTC

J gene: TRBJ1-5
D gene: NA
clone size: few
V gene: TRBV28
CDR3 protein: CASSWGGVNQPQHF
CDR3 DNA: TGTGCCAGCAGCTGGGGGGGGGTTAATCAGCCCCAGCATTTT

J gene: TRBJ2-1
D gene: NA
clone size: NA
V gene: TRBV5-1
CDR3 protein: CASTGQAGNEQFF
CDR3 DNA: TGCGCCAGCACGGGCCAGGCGGGGAATGAGCAGTTCTTC

J gene: TRBJ1-1
D gene: NA
clone size: NA
V gene: TRBV5-4
CDR3 protein: CASSLESSGAFF
CDR3 DNA: TGTGCCAGCAGCTTGGAGTCCAGCGGAGCTTTCTTT

J gene: TRBJ2-7
D gene: NA
clone size: NA
V gene: TRBV19
CDR3 protein: CASSYGSSYEQYF
CDR3 DNA: TGTGCCAGTAGCTACGGGAGCTCCTACGAGCAGTACTTC

J gene: TRBJ1-3
D gene: NA
clone size: NA
V gene: TRBV13
CDR3 protein: CASSLGSTGRGDTIYF
CDR3 DNA: TGTGCCAGCAGCTTAGGTTCAACAGGGAGAGGGGACACCATATATTTT

J gene: TRBJ2-3
D gene: NA
clone size: NA
V gene: TRBV27
CDR3 protein: CASNPWGPTDTQYF
CDR3 DNA: TGTGCCAGCAACCCTTGGGGCCCCACAGATACGCAGTATTTT

J gene: TRBJ2-7
D gene: TRBD2
clone size: NA
V gene: TRBV2
CDR3 protein: CASSEAGAGGREQYF
CDR3 DNA: TGTGCCAGCAGTGAAGCTGGAGCGGGAGGTAGGGAGCAGTACTTC

J gene: TRBJ2-7
D gene: TRBD2
clone size: NA
V gene: TRBV25-1
CDR3 protein: CASSEGTSGRAIYEQYF
CDR3 DNA: TGTGCCAGCAGTGAGGGGACTAGCGGGAGGGCCATCTACGAGCAGTACTTC

J gene: TRBJ2-1
D gene: TRBD2
clone size: few
V gene: TRBV6-5
CDR3 protein: CASRGAGGPYNEQFF
CDR3 DNA: TGTGCCAGCAGAGGAGCGGGAGGCCCTTACAATGAGCAGTTCTTC

J gene: TRBJ2-7
D gene: TRBD1
clone size: once
V gene: TRBV11-3
CDR3 protein: CASSGGQDPGEQYF
CDR3 DNA: TGTGCCAGCAGCGGAGGACAGGACCCGGGCGAGCAGTACTTC

J gene: TRBJ2-1
D gene: TRBD1
clone size: NA
V gene: TRBV11-2
CDR3 protein: CASSQDRGPYNEQFF
CDR3 DNA: TGTGCCAGCAGCCAGGACAGGGGGCCCTACAATGAGCAGTTCTTC

J gene: TRBJ2-5
D gene: TRBD1
clone size: NA
V gene: TRBV7-6
CDR3 protein: CASNRDRGVETQYF
CDR3 DNA: TGTGCCAGCAACCGGGACAGGGGGGTAGAGACCCAGTACTTC

J gene: TRBJ2-2
D gene: NA
clone size: NA
V gene: TRBV7-3
CDR3 protein: CASSLRSPPGTGELFF
CDR3 DNA: TGTGCCAGCAGCTTAAGGAGTCCCCCGGGCACCGGGGAGCTGTTTTTT

J gene: TRBJ1-4
D gene: TRBD1
clone size: NA
V gene: TRBV10-3
CDR3 protein: CAISESLGTGGEKLFF
CDR3 DNA: TGTGCCATCAGTGAGTCATTAGGGACAGGGGGTGAAAAACTGTTTTTT

J gene: TRBJ1-2
D gene: NA
clone size: NA
V gene: TRBV4-3
CDR3 protein: CASSQDLGAGYTF
CDR3 DNA: TGCGCCAGCAGCCAAGATCTAGGGGCTGGCTACACCTTC